These 8 T cell receptor beta chains came from one sample sequenced in a study of siplizumab effects on memory and regulatory T cells (dated by TCRdb to between 2019 and 2020). Receptor libraries were prepared by the immunoSEQ multiplex PCR assay. Not all clones reach the TCRdb copy of this immuneACCESS table, which keeps in-frame sequences only. Checked studies attribute under half of the gap to unresolved V genes and leave the rest unexplained. The sample table holds more than 85,000 clones, of which more than 85% were seen once. The ten most abundant clones make up 2.5% to 3% of the sample. Sequencing used CD4+ T cells sorted from blood. All receptors come from a human donor in good health. Some clones in this sample may be carry-over from other donors' samples.

The V call is TRBV27, the J call TRBJ2-2; D not resolved. V shed 5 bases and J shed 7 bases, with 11 bases lying between them. The CDR3 runs to 13 residues. CDR1 MNHEY and CDR2 SMNVEV come from the germline V gene (reference sequence). CDR3 nucleotides: TGTGCCAGCAGTCCGCTGGGTCACGGGGAGCTGTTTTTT. Encoded protein: CASSPLGHGELFF.

The chain joins TRBV6-5 to TRBJ1-4; no definite D call. The germline V gene encodes CDR1 MNHEY and CDR2 SVGAGI. Trimming shortened V by 1 base and J by 5 bases, and 14 bases separated the two germline ends. The CDR3 extends over 16 amino acids. CDR3 sequence: CASSYLPTRTNEKLFF. CDR3 in DNA: TGTGCCAGCAGTTACTTGCCCACTCGGACGAATGAAAAACTGTTTTTT.

The sample holds one count of this clone. The CDR3 coding sequence is TGTGCCAGCAGCCGAACGGGGGGGGCCCAAGAGACCCAGTACTTC. This codes for CASSRTGGAQETQYF. V usage is TRBV11-2 and J usage is TRBJ2-5; TRBD2 matches 8 bases. V shed 5 bases, J shed 1 base, and the junction held 6 bases outside the gene matches. The CDR3 consists of 15 residues. Per the germline V gene, CDR1 is SGHAT and CDR2 is FQNNGV. Filled out from reference TRBV11-2 and TRBJ2-5, the complete variable domain reads EAGVAQSPRYKIIEKRQSVAFWCNPISGHATLYWYQQILGQGPKLLIQFQNNGVVDDSQLPKDRFSAERLKGVDSTLKIQPAKLEDSAVYLCASSRTGGAQETQYFGPGTRLLVL.

This chain connects TRBV7-3 to TRBJ2-1; TRBD2 matches at 7 bases. CDR1 is SGHTA and CDR2 is FQGTGA in the germline V gene. The trim removed 5 bases at V and 2 bases at J, leaving 3 bases unmatched. This CDR3 is built from 14 residues. In DNA, the CDR3 is TGTGCCAGCAGCGGGAGGGGTCCCTACAATGAGCAGTTCTTC. Encoded protein: CASSGRGPYNEQFF.

This clone was observed a single time. The chain carries TRBV18 and TRBJ2-7; the match to TRBD2 covers 13 bases. The CDR3 extends over 15 amino acids. The germline V gene encodes CDR1 KGHSH and CDR2 LQKENI. V was clipped by 5 bases and J by 3 bases; unmatched bases: 4. Written as DNA, the CDR3 is TGTGCCAGCTCAAGAGGACTAGCGGGAGTCTACGAGCAGTACTTC. This codes for CASSRGLAGVYEQYF.

This chain links TRBV7-6 with TRBJ2-3; no firm D call. CDR3 length: 14 amino acids. The V gene lost 0 bases and the J gene lost 0 bases, with 4 bases spanning the gap. Germline V gene data show CDR1 as SGHVS and CDR2 as FNYEAQ. Here the CDR3 reads CASSLARSTDTQYF. DNA for the CDR3: TGTGCCAGCAGCTTAGCGCGCAGCACAGATACGCAGTATTTT.

The chain recombines TRBV7-9 with TRBJ2-7; 9 nucleotides line up with TRBD2. Germline trimming cut 4 bases from V and 5 bases from J; bases unmatched to any gene: 9. The CDR3 runs 15 residues. In germline, CDR1 is SEHNR, CDR2 FQNEAQ (reference sequence). CDR3 DNA: TGTGCCAGCAGCTCCTTAGCGGGAGCAATGAACGAGCAGTACTTC. Its protein is CASSSLAGAMNEQYF.

To note about this clone: This same CDR3 is encoded by further DNA sequences in the sample. The genes are TRBV15 and TRBJ2-6; D gene uncertain. This CDR3 has 16 amino acids. Trimming stripped 0 bases from V and 0 bases from J, with 6 bases between. The V gene's germline CDR1 is LNHNV and CDR2 YYDKDF (reference sequence). The CDR3, as DNA: TGTGCCACCAGCAGAGATGGGGACTCTGGGGCCAACGTCCTGACTTTC. It yields the protein CATSRDGDSGANVLTF.